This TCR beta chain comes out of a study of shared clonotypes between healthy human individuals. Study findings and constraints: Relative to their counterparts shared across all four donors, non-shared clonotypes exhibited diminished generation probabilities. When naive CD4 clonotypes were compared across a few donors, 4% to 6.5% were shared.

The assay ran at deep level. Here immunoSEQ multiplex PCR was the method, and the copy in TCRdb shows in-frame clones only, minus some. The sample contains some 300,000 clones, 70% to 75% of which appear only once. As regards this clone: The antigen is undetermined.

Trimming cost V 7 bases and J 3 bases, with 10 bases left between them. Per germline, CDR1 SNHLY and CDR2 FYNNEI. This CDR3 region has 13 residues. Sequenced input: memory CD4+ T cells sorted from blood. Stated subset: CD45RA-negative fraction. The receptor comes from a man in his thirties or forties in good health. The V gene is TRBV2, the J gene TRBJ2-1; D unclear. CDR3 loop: CASTAEFYNEQFF. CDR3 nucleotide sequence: TGTGCCAGCACAGCAGAGTTCTACAATGAGCAGTTCTTC.